This T cell receptor (beta chain) was obtained from a study of beta chain features in type 1 diabetes. Study conclusions and caveats: TCRB CDR3s were moderately but significantly shorter in Type 1 diabetes patients in all four CD4+ subsets. Among type 1 diabetes patients, VDJ junctions had fewer insertions and more deletions.

This clone was counted a few times. What it binds is unknown. Reverse transcription of all isolated RNA meant that expressed TCRB transcripts were sequenced. Profiled with immunoSEQ multiplex PCR; TCRdb holds only in-frame clones, not every one. The sample has 300,000 to 400,000 clones; 13% are singletons. This CDR3 region has 13 residues. CDR1 SGHAT and CDR2 FQDESV come from the germline V gene (reference sequence). Losses at the gene ends were 5 bases for V and 9 bases for J; bases not matched to a gene: 7. J is TRBJ2-1 and V is TRBV11-1, with 7 bases aligning to TRBD2. The origin of this receptor is a woman between 18 and 30 years old with type 1 diabetes. Material for sequencing was naive CD4+ T cells from blood. For the CDR3, the DNA is TGTGCCAGCAGCGGAAGCGGGAATCTTGAGCAGTTCTTC. It yields the protein CASSGSGNLEQFF. The full variable domain, rest sourced from reference TRBV11-1 and TRBJ2-1, is EAEVAQSPRYKITEKSQAVAFWCDPISGHATLYWYRQILGQGPELLVQFQDESVVDDSQLPKDRFSAERLKGVDSTLKIQPAELGDSAMYLCASSGSGNLEQFFGPGTRLTVL.